The clone carrying this T cell receptor beta chain was found many times. What it recognizes is unknown. V was pared by 2 bases and J by 1 base, with 3 bases of the junction left unmatched. CDR3 length: 15 amino acids. From germline, CDR1 is MNHEY and CDR2 SVGAGI. TCRdb processed the reads anew with MiXCR; each CDR3 protein has one entry. The repertoire includes some 230,000 distinct CDR3 sequences, under 25% of them detected once, and 18% sits in the top ten. This record belongs to a study of T cell repertoires in cytomegalovirus infection. General observations from the study: Public TCR beta family frequency separated CMV-and-HLA carriers, including in an independent cohort.

The source is a human donor in good health (CMV status not recorded). Some clones in this sample may be carry-over from other donors' samples. Specimen: CD8+ T cells from PBMCs. The genes are TRBV6-5 and TRBJ2-3; 7 bases line up with TRBD2. The CDR3, as DNA: TGTGCCAGCAGTTACCAGGGAGGGGGCACAGATACGCAGTATTTT. It is translated as CASSYQGGGTDTQYF.